The 20 T cell receptor beta chains below come from one sample, sequenced in a study of blood T cell repertoires in COVID-19. Only in-frame clones appear in the TCRdb table, and some are missing; sequencing was by immunoSEQ multiplex PCR. The profile shows about 90,000 clones, approximately 80% of them singletons. The specimen was peripheral blood. These receptors originate from a human donor in a cohort sampled during active COVID-19.

CDR3 region: CASSQEANANTGELFF. The CDR3 bases are TGTGCCAGCAGCCAAGAGGCAAACGCGAACACCGGGGAGCTGTTTTTT. The rearrangement links TRBV4-2 to TRBJ2-2; D is undetermined. Trimming pared 0 bases from V and 0 bases from J, leaving 8 bases between. This CDR3 has 16 amino acids. Germline loops: CDR1 LGHNA, CDR2 YNFKEQ.

This clone was observed a few times. The V gene is TRBV6-2 or TRBV6-3, the J gene TRBJ1-2, with 8 positions matching TRBD1. After removal of 2 bases from V and 5 bases from J, the junction contained 4 bases not matched to a gene. This CDR3 contains 14 residues. CDR1 and CDR2 from the germline V gene are MNHEY and SVGEGT. The CDR3: CASSYGQGIYGYTF. Here the CDR3 DNA reads TGTGCCAGCAGTTACGGACAGGGCATATATGGCTACACCTTC.

The chain has TRBV5-1 and TRBJ1-2, with 11 bases fitting TRBD1. CDR1 SGHRS and CDR2 YFSETQ come from the germline V gene. The junction had 10 bases not matched to a gene; V was cut back by 2 bases and J by 7 bases. The CDR3 is 16 amino acids. The CDR3 loop is CASSFFGQGAQPGYTF. The DNA of the CDR3 is TGCGCCAGCAGCTTTTTCGGACAGGGGGCACAACCTGGCTACACCTTC.

This chain uses TRBV5-4 with TRBJ1-2; 9 nucleotides agree with TRBD1. V lost 3 bases, J lost 5 bases, and 5 bases stayed unmatched. Germline V CDR1 and CDR2: SGHNT, YYREEE (reference sequence). The CDR3 runs 14 residues. The chain's CDR3 is CASSSPQGAYGYTF. The CDR3 bases are TGTGCCAGCAGCTCCCCACAGGGGGCGTATGGCTACACCTTC.

The chain carries TRBV10-1 and TRBJ2-1; tentative D call: TRBD1 (6 bases). This CDR3 is built from 12 residues. Germline assignment: CDR1 WNHNN and CDR2 SYGVQD (reference sequence). The germline V and J ends were trimmed by 9 bases and 7 bases, with 13 bases remaining between them. The DNA for the CDR3 is TGCGCCAGTAGTAAACAGGGAAATGAGCAGTTCTTC. Translating gives CASSKQGNEQFF.

The genes are TRBV5-5 and TRBJ2-7, with TRBD2 matching 9 bases. Losses at the gene ends were 4 bases for V and 3 bases for J; bases not matched to a gene: 8. Looked up from germline, CDR1 is SGHKS and CDR2 is YYEKEE (reference sequence). This CDR3 has 15 amino acids. DNA for the CDR3: TGTGCCAGCAGCCTGGAGGCGGGGGGGCTCTACGAGCAGTACTTC. It codes for CASSLEAGGLYEQYF.

V is TRBV7-2 and J is TRBJ2-5; 7 bases map to TRBD2. The V segment lost 5 bases and the J segment 7 bases; nucleotides outside the gene matches: 7. Germline assignment: CDR1 SGHTA and CDR2 FQGNSA. The CDR3 length is 13 residues. The CDR3 DNA reads TGTGCCAGCAGCCGGGAGGAGATAGGGACCCAGTACTTC. Its protein is CASSREEIGTQYF. The full variable domain, in which reference TRBV7-2 and TRBJ2-5 provide the parts outside the CDR3, is GAGVSQSPSNKVTEKGKDVELRCDPISGHTALYWYRQSLGQGLEFLIYFQGNSAPDKSGLPSDRFSAERTGGSVSTLTIQRTQQEDSAVYLCASSREEIGTQYFGPGTRLLVL.

The chain recombines TRBV29-1 with TRBJ1-4, with 7 positions matching TRBD1. Unmatched junction bases numbered 4, after V lost 6 bases and J lost 6 bases. Germline CDR1 is SQVTM and CDR2 is ANQGSEA. The CDR3 loop spans 12 amino acids. This CDR3 is CSVRTGDEKLFF. The CDR3 nucleotides read TGCAGCGTCCGGACAGGAGATGAAAAACTGTTTTTT.

The genes are TRBV4-3 and TRBJ2-7; D is possibly TRBD2 (6 bases). V was clipped by 3 bases and J by 7 bases, with 19 bases between them. Germline V gene data show CDR1 as LGHNA and CDR2 as YSLEER. This CDR3 has 15 residues. The CDR3 DNA reads TGCGCCAGCAGCCAGCGGGGTGGCCAGGTAGGAGAGCAGTACTTC. Its translation: CASSQRGGQVGEQYF.

The genes are TRBV5-1 and TRBJ2-1; possibly TRBD2 for D (6 bases). The CDR3 runs 16 residues. Germline CDR1 SGHRS, CDR2 YFSETQ. The V end was cut by 4 bases, the J end by 1 base, with 15 bases between. CDR3 nucleotides: TGCGCCAGCAGCAGAGGGACTTTCCAGTCCTACAATGAGCAGTTCTTC. It yields the protein CASSRGTFQSYNEQFF.

This chain joins TRBV5-1 and TRBJ2-3, with D possibly matching TRBD2 (6 bases). Trimming cost V 1 base and J 5 bases, with 20 bases left between them. The CDR3 extends over 17 amino acids. Germline-derived CDR1 and CDR2 are SGHRS and YFSETQ. This CDR3 is CASSLLSGLPDKDTQYF. Written as DNA, the CDR3 is TGCGCCAGCAGCTTGCTTTCGGGACTTCCAGATAAAGATACGCAGTATTTT.

This sequence joins TRBV5-1 and TRBJ1-4, with TRBD1 as a possible D gene (5 bases). The CDR3 totals 16 residues. V was pared by 1 base and J by 0 bases, with 10 bases between. Germline CDR1 SGHRS, CDR2 YFSETQ. DNA of the CDR3: TGCGCCAGCAGCTTGTGGGGCGGATCAACTAATGAAAAACTGTTTTTT. The encoded protein is CASSLWGGSTNEKLFF.

CDR3 sequence reads: CASSQVPRGHEQYF. CDR3 coding DNA: TGCGCCAGCAGCCAAGTCCCCAGGGGCCACGAGCAGTACTTC. The J gene is TRBJ2-7, the V gene TRBV4-1, with D perhaps TRBD1 (6 bases). Germline loops: CDR1 MGHRA, CDR2 YSYEKL. The V end lost 1 base, the J end lost 5 bases, and 12 bases lay between the germline ends. CDR3 length: 14 residues.

This clone showed up many times. This chain connects TRBV5-5 to TRBJ2-7; 8 bases align to TRBD2. Trimming at V came to 4 bases and at J to 4 bases, leaving 4 bases not matched to a gene. Germline-derived CDR1 and CDR2 are SGHKS and YYEKEE (reference sequence). The CDR3 contains 13 residues. This CDR3 reads CASSQAGAYEQYF. CDR3 in DNA: TGTGCCAGCAGCCAAGCGGGGGCGTACGAGCAGTACTTC.

The rearrangement joins TRBV6-5 to TRBJ1-4; the match to TRBD1 covers 8 bases. The trim removed 5 bases at V and 5 bases at J, leaving 7 bases unmatched. Germline V gene lookup returns CDR1 MNHEY and CDR2 SVGAGI. CDR3 size: 15 residues. CDR3 in amino acids: CASSTVTGENEKLFF. CDR3 nucleotides: TGTGCCAGCAGTACCGTGACAGGGGAGAATGAAAAACTGTTTTTT.

This chain connects TRBV2 to TRBJ1-2; no definite D call. The CDR3 consists of 13 residues. Between the trimmed V and J ends, which lost 3 bases and 4 bases, there was a span of 9 bases. The germline gives CDR1 SNHLY, CDR2 FYNNEI. CDR3 residues: CASSDEGTYGYTF. Written as DNA, the CDR3 is TGTGCCAGCAGTGATGAGGGAACCTATGGCTACACCTTC.

The rearrangement joins TRBV7-2 to TRBJ2-7; perhaps TRBD2 as D (6 bases). V shed 3 bases and J shed 1 base, with 13 bases lying between them. CDR3 length equals 15 residues. Germline CDR1 is SGHTA and CDR2 is FQGNSA. The CDR3 coding sequence is TGTGCCAGCAGCTTGGGGACTTCGACGTCCTACGAGCAGTACTTC. It is translated as CASSLGTSTSYEQYF.

This clone turned up a few times. V and J are TRBV4-1 and TRBJ2-1, with TRBD2 matching 15 bases. Germline-derived CDR1 and CDR2 are MGHRA and YSYEKL. V dropped 4 bases and J dropped 10; count of bases not matched to a gene: 5. This CDR3 region has 15 residues. DNA for the CDR3: TGCGCCAGCAGCCCCGGACTAGCGGGGGGGCGAGAGCAGTTCTTC. It codes for CASSPGLAGGREQFF.

This rearrangement joins TRBV19 to TRBJ1-3; D unresolved. The germline V gene has CDR1 LNHDA and CDR2 SQIVND (reference sequence). The CDR3 length is 13 residues. Trimming removed 9 bases from V and 4 bases from J, with 13 bases in between. The chain's CDR3 is CASGVKMGNTIYF. CDR3 nucleotide sequence: TGTGCCAGCGGGGTAAAGATGGGAAACACCATATATTTT. Full variable domain (missing parts from reference TRBV19 and TRBJ1-3): DGGITQSPKYLFRKEGQNVTLSCEQNLNHDAMYWYRQDPGQGLRLIYYSQIVNDFQKGDIAEGYSVSREKKESFPLTVTSAQKNPTAFYLCASGVKMGNTIYFGEGSWLTVV.

This chain joins TRBV5-1 and TRBJ1-3; 8 nucleotides align to TRBD1. The length of the CDR3 is 14 residues. Trimming at V came to 8 bases and at J to 16 bases, leaving 20 bases not matched to a gene. CDR1 SGHRS and CDR2 YFSETQ come from the germline V gene. CDR3: CASNPGTGDQHHYF. The CDR3 DNA reads as TGCGCCAGTAACCCCGGGACAGGAGACCAACACCATTATTTT.